Listed below are T cell receptor beta chains from one sample, sequenced in a study of cytomegalovirus exposure and HLA in healthy donors. Clones were read by immunoSEQ multiplex PCR, and TCRdb kept only the in-frame ones, dropping some. The table shows approximately 170,000 clones, with roughly 85% occurring only once. The sample taken for sequencing was PBMCs. These TCRs come from a man younger than 30 in good health and CMV-seropositive. Each CDR3 is given with its conserved first and last residue. The order of the fields is clone size, V gene, D gene, J gene, CDR3 DNA, CDR3 protein. D genes are given only for firm matches. Rows give clone size only sometimes, using once, few, many, or a class for an expanded clone.

clone_size: NA; v_call: TRBV29-1; d_call: NA; j_call: TRBJ2-1; cdr3_nt: TGCAGCGTTGTCTCCGTCAATGAGCAGTTCTTC; cdr3_aa: CSVVSVNEQFF
clone_size: NA; v_call: TRBV7-8; d_call: TRBD2; j_call: TRBJ2-4; cdr3_nt: TGTGCCAGCAGCTTAGATAGCGGGACGCACATTCAGTACTTC; cdr3_aa: CASSLDSGTHIQYF
clone_size: NA; v_call: TRBV7-7; d_call: NA; j_call: TRBJ1-1; cdr3_nt: TGTGCTAGCAGCCTAGGGACTGGGTCTGAAGCTTTCTTT; cdr3_aa: CASSLGTGSEAFF
clone_size: few; v_call: TRBV10-2; d_call: TRBD1; j_call: TRBJ2-1; cdr3_nt: TGCGCCAGCACCCCGGACAGGTACAATGAGCAGTTCTTC; cdr3_aa: CASTPDRYNEQFF
clone_size: NA; v_call: TRBV30; d_call: TRBD1; j_call: TRBJ2-1; cdr3_nt: TGTGCCTGGAGTTTAAACGGACAGGGAAAGTTCTTC; cdr3_aa: CAWSLNGQGKFF
clone_size: NA; v_call: TRBV4-1; d_call: NA; j_call: TRBJ2-3; cdr3_nt: TGCGCCAGCAGCCAAGTAGGCGGGTTGTATACGCAGTATTTT; cdr3_aa: CASSQVGGLYTQYF
clone_size: NA; v_call: TRBV2; d_call: NA; j_call: TRBJ1-5; cdr3_nt: TGTGCCAGCAGTGGGGTTAGACAGGCGGAACCTCATCAGCCCCAGCATTTT; cdr3_aa: CASSGVRQAEPHQPQHF
clone_size: few; v_call: TRBV5-1; d_call: NA; j_call: TRBJ2-1; cdr3_nt: TGCGCCAGCAGCTTGGGTAGCTCCTACAATGAGCAGTTCTTC; cdr3_aa: CASSLGSSYNEQFF
clone_size: NA; v_call: TRBV5-4; d_call: NA; j_call: TRBJ2-3; cdr3_nt: TGTGCCAGCAGCTTCAACACAGATACGCAGTATTTT; cdr3_aa: CASSFNTDTQYF
clone_size: NA; v_call: TRBV5-4; d_call: NA; j_call: TRBJ1-1; cdr3_nt: TGTGCCAGCAGCTTCCCGAGCGGCGGAGCTTTCTTT; cdr3_aa: CASSFPSGGAFF
clone_size: NA; v_call: TRBV29-1; d_call: NA; j_call: TRBJ1-1; cdr3_nt: TGCAGCGTTGTAAAAGGGGAAGTGGAAGCTTTCTTT; cdr3_aa: CSVVKGEVEAFF
clone_size: NA; v_call: TRBV5-4; d_call: NA; j_call: TRBJ1-2; cdr3_nt: TGTGCCAGCAGCGGGGGGGGGCCCTATGGCTACACCTTC; cdr3_aa: CASSGGGPYGYTF
clone_size: once; v_call: TRBV4-2; d_call: TRBD2; j_call: TRBJ2-3; cdr3_nt: TGTGCCAGCAGCCAAGATCGCAGCGGGGGGTCAGATACGCAGTATTTT; cdr3_aa: CASSQDRSGGSDTQYF
clone_size: once; v_call: TRBV7-6; d_call: TRBD2; j_call: TRBJ2-2; cdr3_nt: TGTGCCAGCAGCCCCGGACTAGGTGGCACCGGGGAGCTGTTTTTT; cdr3_aa: CASSPGLGGTGELFF
clone_size: NA; v_call: TRBV7-3; d_call: TRBD1; j_call: TRBJ2-2; cdr3_nt: TGTGCCAGCAGCTTAACACAGGGGGCGACCGGGGAGCTGTTTTTT; cdr3_aa: CASSLTQGATGELFF
clone_size: NA; v_call: TRBV5-1; d_call: TRBD2; j_call: TRBJ2-5; cdr3_nt: TGCGCCAGCAGTTTGGCGGGGGGGCCGGGAGAGACCCAGTACTTC; cdr3_aa: CASSLAGGPGETQYF
clone_size: NA; v_call: TRBV28; d_call: NA; j_call: TRBJ2-5; cdr3_nt: TGTGCCAGCAGTTTCGGGGGTTCAGAGACCCAGTACTTC; cdr3_aa: CASSFGGSETQYF
clone_size: NA; v_call: TRBV6-5; d_call: TRBD1; j_call: TRBJ1-5; cdr3_nt: TGTGCCAGCAGCAGTCAGGGGGTTAACAATCAGCCCCAGCATTTT; cdr3_aa: CASSSQGVNNQPQHF
clone_size: NA; v_call: TRBV6-6; d_call: NA; j_call: TRBJ1-1; cdr3_nt: TGTGCCAGCAGTCGATCAGGTGACCACACTGAAGCTTTCTTT; cdr3_aa: CASSRSGDHTEAFF
clone_size: NA; v_call: TRBV30; d_call: NA; j_call: TRBJ1-5; cdr3_nt: TGTGCCTGGGCCGCGGTGATAGGGCCCCAGCATTTT; cdr3_aa: CAWAAVIGPQHF
clone_size: NA; v_call: TRBV19; d_call: TRBD1; j_call: TRBJ2-7; cdr3_nt: TGTGCCAGTAGTACCCGGGACAGGGGCAACGAGCAGTACTTC; cdr3_aa: CASSTRDRGNEQYF
clone_size: NA; v_call: TRBV6-1; d_call: NA; j_call: TRBJ2-7; cdr3_nt: TGTGCCAGCAGCCCCGGAGGGGAAGAGCAGTACTTC; cdr3_aa: CASSPGGEEQYF
clone_size: NA; v_call: TRBV2; d_call: NA; j_call: TRBJ1-3; cdr3_nt: TGTGCCAGCCAGGGATCCCCTGGAAACACCATATATTTT; cdr3_aa: CASQGSPGNTIYF
clone_size: NA; v_call: TRBV9; d_call: TRBD2; j_call: TRBJ2-2; cdr3_nt: TGTGCCAGCAGCTCCCCCCCGGGGGGAGACACCGGGGAGCTGTTTTTT; cdr3_aa: CASSSPPGGDTGELFF
clone_size: NA; v_call: TRBV9; d_call: TRBD1; j_call: TRBJ1-5; cdr3_nt: TGTGCCAGCAGCCCCCGAGGTTGGGGGACAGGGTATGGGAATCAGCCCCAGCATTTT; cdr3_aa: CASSPRGWGTGYGNQPQHF
clone_size: NA; v_call: TRBV7-8; d_call: NA; j_call: TRBJ2-3; cdr3_nt: TGTGCCAGCAGCTCCAAACCGACAGGGACTAGCACAGATACGCAGTATTTT; cdr3_aa: CASSSKPTGTSTDTQYF
clone_size: NA; v_call: TRBV21-1; d_call: NA; j_call: TRBJ1-2; cdr3_nt: TGTGCCAGCAGCACTCAAGGACAGGCCAGGTATGGCTACACCTTC; cdr3_aa: CASSTQGQARYGYTF
clone_size: NA; v_call: TRBV14; d_call: NA; j_call: TRBJ2-7; cdr3_nt: TGTGCCAGCAGCCAAGAAAAGGGGCCTTCCTACGAGCAGTACTTC; cdr3_aa: CASSQEKGPSYEQYF
clone_size: NA; v_call: TRBV5-1; d_call: TRBD2; j_call: TRBJ2-1; cdr3_nt: TGCGCCAGCAGCGGGGGACTAGCTGGGGGCCATGAGCAGTTCTTC; cdr3_aa: CASSGGLAGGHEQFF
clone_size: NA; v_call: TRBV18; d_call: TRBD1; j_call: TRBJ1-2; cdr3_nt: TGTGCCAGCTCACCTCTCGGACAGGGTAGGGATGGCTACACCTTC; cdr3_aa: CASSPLGQGRDGYTF
clone_size: few; v_call: TRBV4-2; d_call: NA; j_call: TRBJ1-6; cdr3_nt: TGTGCCAGCAGCCAAGGGGGGGCCCTCCACTTT; cdr3_aa: CASSQGGALHF
clone_size: NA; v_call: TRBV19; d_call: TRBD2; j_call: TRBJ2-7; cdr3_nt: TGTGCCAGTAGTATTAGCGGGAGACCTCCGGGGGAGCAGTACTTC; cdr3_aa: CASSISGRPPGEQYF
clone_size: NA; v_call: TRBV5-6; d_call: TRBD2; j_call: TRBJ2-5; cdr3_nt: TGTGCCAGCAGTCCGTCGGGGGGGCAAGAGACCCAGTACTTC; cdr3_aa: CASSPSGGQETQYF
clone_size: NA; v_call: TRBV2; d_call: NA; j_call: TRBJ1-1; cdr3_nt: TGTGCCACCACAGAAGGCGGAGGGGTGGGGACTGAAGCTTTCTTT; cdr3_aa: CATTEGGGVGTEAFF
clone_size: NA; v_call: TRBV19; d_call: TRBD1; j_call: TRBJ2-4; cdr3_nt: TGTGCCAGTAGTACCCTGGGGACAGGGAAAAACATTCAGTACTTC; cdr3_aa: CASSTLGTGKNIQYF
clone_size: NA; v_call: TRBV5-6; d_call: TRBD2; j_call: TRBJ2-3; cdr3_nt: TGTGCCAGCAGCATGAGACTAGCGGGGAGCACAGATACGCAGTATTTT; cdr3_aa: CASSMRLAGSTDTQYF
clone_size: few; v_call: TRBV7-8; d_call: TRBD1; j_call: TRBJ1-5; cdr3_nt: TGTGCCAGCAGCTTATCAGGGGGGCATCAGCCCCAGCATTTT; cdr3_aa: CASSLSGGHQPQHF
clone_size: few; v_call: TRBV28; d_call: NA; j_call: TRBJ1-2; cdr3_nt: TGTGCCAGCATAGGCAGGGGAAGACGTGGCTACACCTTC; cdr3_aa: CASIGRGRRGYTF
clone_size: NA; v_call: TRBV28; d_call: NA; j_call: TRBJ1-5; cdr3_nt: TGTGCCAGCACCACTATTGGGCAGCCCCAGCATTTT; cdr3_aa: CASTTIGQPQHF
clone_size: once; v_call: TRBV29-1; d_call: TRBD1; j_call: TRBJ2-3; cdr3_nt: TGCAGCGTCTTGGACAGGGTTAGCACAGATACGCAGTATTTT; cdr3_aa: CSVLDRVSTDTQYF
clone_size: NA; v_call: TRBV10-1; d_call: TRBD1; j_call: TRBJ1-1; cdr3_nt: TGCGCCAGCAGTGCCGCCACACCACAGGGGACTGAAGCTTTCTTT; cdr3_aa: CASSAATPQGTEAFF
clone_size: NA; v_call: TRBV29-1; d_call: NA; j_call: TRBJ1-1; cdr3_nt: TGCAGCCCACCCAGAGGAATCTCCCCCAACACTGAAGCTTTCTTT; cdr3_aa: CSPPRGISPNTEAFF
clone_size: NA; v_call: TRBV14; d_call: NA; j_call: TRBJ1-1; cdr3_nt: TGTGCCAGCAGCCGCGGTTGGAACACTGAAGCTTTCTTT; cdr3_aa: CASSRGWNTEAFF
clone_size: once; v_call: TRBV6-5; d_call: NA; j_call: TRBJ2-3; cdr3_nt: TGTGCCAGCAGTTACTCGGTACCGGGTGGTACGCAGTATTTT; cdr3_aa: CASSYSVPGGTQYF
clone_size: once; v_call: TRBV19; d_call: NA; j_call: TRBJ1-5; cdr3_nt: TGTGCCAGTAGTATGTGGAGGGACTATAGCAATCAGCCCCAGCATTTT; cdr3_aa: CASSMWRDYSNQPQHF
clone_size: NA; v_call: TRBV7-9; d_call: TRBD2; j_call: TRBJ2-1; cdr3_nt: TGTGCCAGCAGCTTCTGGGTACTAGCGGGGATATACAATGAGCAGTTCTTC; cdr3_aa: CASSFWVLAGIYNEQFF
clone_size: NA; v_call: TRBV5-5; d_call: NA; j_call: TRBJ1-2; cdr3_nt: TGTGCCAGCAGCTTGCTCGCAGGGTATGAGAACTATGGCTACACCTTC; cdr3_aa: CASSLLAGYENYGYTF
clone_size: NA; v_call: TRBV18; d_call: NA; j_call: TRBJ2-3; cdr3_nt: TGTGCCAGCTCAGGAGTCAGCTCAGATACGCAGTATTTT; cdr3_aa: CASSGVSSDTQYF
clone_size: NA; v_call: TRBV4-1; d_call: NA; j_call: TRBJ1-3; cdr3_nt: TGCGCCAGCAGCCAAGAAGTCTCCCCGATGCGTGGAAACACCATATATTTT; cdr3_aa: CASSQEVSPMRGNTIYF
clone_size: few; v_call: TRBV18; d_call: TRBD1; j_call: TRBJ1-2; cdr3_nt: TGTGCCAGTTCGAATAGCCAGGGGGCGGACTATGGCTACACCTTC; cdr3_aa: CASSNSQGADYGYTF
clone_size: once; v_call: TRBV5-1; d_call: TRBD2; j_call: TRBJ2-3; cdr3_nt: TGCGCCAGCAGCTTGGTCCCCTCCAATAGCGGGGGGGCCGAGACAGATACGCAGTATTTT; cdr3_aa: CASSLVPSNSGGAETDTQYF
clone_size: NA; v_call: TRBV7-2; d_call: TRBD2; j_call: TRBJ2-4; cdr3_nt: TGTGCCAGCAGCTACGTAAGCGGGGGCATTCAGTACTTC; cdr3_aa: CASSYVSGGIQYF
clone_size: NA; v_call: TRBV6-4; d_call: TRBD2; j_call: TRBJ2-1; cdr3_nt: TGTGCCAGCAGTGCCCAGCGGGGGGGCCACAGTGAGCAGTTCTTC; cdr3_aa: CASSAQRGGHSEQFF
clone_size: NA; v_call: TRBV18; d_call: NA; j_call: TRBJ2-7; cdr3_nt: TGTGCCAGCTCACCCGCGAGGCGCGGAAGCGACGAGCAGTACTTC; cdr3_aa: CASSPARRGSDEQYF
clone_size: NA; v_call: TRBV4-1; d_call: TRBD2; j_call: TRBJ2-1; cdr3_nt: TGCGCCAGCAGCCAAGAAAGCGGGAGTTTGTACAATGAGCAGTTCTTC; cdr3_aa: CASSQESGSLYNEQFF
clone_size: NA; v_call: TRBV5-1; d_call: TRBD1; j_call: TRBJ2-7; cdr3_nt: TGCGCCAGTCGGACAGGGGCCTACGAGCAGTACTTC; cdr3_aa: CASRTGAYEQYF